This TCR beta chain was sequenced in a study of OX40 agonist ivuxolimab in advanced cancers. Study-level information: An agonistic anti-OX40 (CD134) antibody, ivuxolimab, was used to treat the patients. General study findings and limits: Both blood CD4+ and CD8+ T cells showed clonal growth by week 6 at 0.1 to 3.0 mg/kg. Relative to CD4+ cells, CD8+ T cells on average had more expanded clones.

The table came from immunoSEQ multiplex PCR; TCRdb's copy has only in-frame clones and leaves some out. Of 55,000 to 75,000 clones detected, 75% to 90% appear once; the ten largest clones hold approximately 4%. This clone appeared once. The antigen remains unidentified. The length of the CDR3 is 16 residues. The J segment lost 7 bases and the V segment lost 3 bases, leaving 9 bases of the junction unmatched. Per the germline V gene, CDR1 is SGDLS and CDR2 is YYNGEE. Any history of autoimmune disease or systemic immunosuppression disqualified patients. The source was CD4+ or CD8+ T cells sorted from blood, collected in a trial of the OX40 agonist ivuxolimab. The clonotype originates from an adult with an advanced solid tumor such as melanoma, head and neck, liver or kidney cancer. V gene TRBV9 combines with J gene TRBJ2-1; 11 bases agree with TRBD2. CDR3 sequence reads: CASSATLAGARNEQFF. In DNA, the CDR3 is TGTGCCAGCAGCGCAACACTAGCGGGAGCTAGAAATGAGCAGTTCTTC. Filled out from reference TRBV9 and TRBJ2-1, the complete variable domain reads DSGVTQTPKHLITATGQRVTLRCSPRSGDLSVYWYQQSLDQGLQFLIQYYNGEERAKGNILERFSAQQFPDLHSELNLSSLELGDSALYFCASSATLAGARNEQFFGPGTRLTVL.